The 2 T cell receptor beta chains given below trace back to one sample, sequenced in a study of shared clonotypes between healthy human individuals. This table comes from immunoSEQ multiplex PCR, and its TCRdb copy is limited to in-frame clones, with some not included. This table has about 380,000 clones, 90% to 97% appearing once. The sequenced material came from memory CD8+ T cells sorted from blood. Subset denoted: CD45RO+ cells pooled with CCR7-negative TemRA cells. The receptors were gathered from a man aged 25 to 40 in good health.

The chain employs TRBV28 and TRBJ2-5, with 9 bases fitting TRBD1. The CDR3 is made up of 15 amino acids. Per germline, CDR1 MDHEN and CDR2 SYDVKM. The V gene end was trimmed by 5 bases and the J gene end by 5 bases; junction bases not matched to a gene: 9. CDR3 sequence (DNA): TGTGCCAGCAGTCCATCGGGACAGGGAAGGGAGACCCAGTACTTC. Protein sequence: CASSPSGQGRETQYF.

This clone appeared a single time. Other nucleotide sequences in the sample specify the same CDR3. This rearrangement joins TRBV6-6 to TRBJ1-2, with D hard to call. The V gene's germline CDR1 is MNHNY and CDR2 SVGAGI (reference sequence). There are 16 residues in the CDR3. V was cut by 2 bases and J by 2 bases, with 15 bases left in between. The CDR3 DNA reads TGTGCCAGCAGTTACCCCACCGGGGTCCGGAACTATGGCTACACCTTC. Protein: CASSYPTGVRNYGYTF.